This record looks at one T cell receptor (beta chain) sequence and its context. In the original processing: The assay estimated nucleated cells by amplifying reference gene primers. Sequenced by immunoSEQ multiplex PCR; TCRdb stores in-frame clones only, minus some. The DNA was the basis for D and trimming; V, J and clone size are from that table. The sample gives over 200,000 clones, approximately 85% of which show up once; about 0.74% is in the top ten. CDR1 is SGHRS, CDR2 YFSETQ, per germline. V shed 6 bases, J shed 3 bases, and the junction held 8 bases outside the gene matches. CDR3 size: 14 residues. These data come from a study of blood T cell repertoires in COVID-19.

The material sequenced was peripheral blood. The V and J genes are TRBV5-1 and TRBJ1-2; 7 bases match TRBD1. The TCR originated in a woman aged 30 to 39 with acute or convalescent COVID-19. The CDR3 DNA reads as TGCGCCAGCACGGACAGGACAGGTTACTATGGCTACACCTTC. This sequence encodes CASTDRTGYYGYTF.